This entry concerns a single TCR beta chain. Germline V lookup: CDR1 SQVTM, CDR2 ANQGSEA. The CDR3 extends over 15 amino acids. TCRdb reanalyzed the 5' RACE reads, giving one entry per CDR3 protein sequence and no DNA. The clone table shows more than 250,000 distinct CDR3 sequences, with the ten largest holding 0.39%. The sample comes from a study of T cells expressing NK-cell markers. Turning to the study itself: Sorted CD3+CD56-NKG2C+, CD3+CD56+NKG2C- and CD3+CD56+NKG2C+ T cells were the source of the TCR beta repertoires. Out of eight donors sequenced, seven tested HCMV-seropositive and the remaining one seronegative.

This receptor was obtained from a man between 18 and 29 years old in good health. The sample taken for sequencing was blood T cells: a sorted CD56 or NKG2C T cell subset, CD4+ or CD8+ T cells, or bulk PBMC T cells (not recorded which). The chain is built from TRBV29-1 and TRBJ2-2; checking the TCRdb D call of TRBD2 is not possible without DNA. CDR3 loop: CSATLAGGPTGELFF.